The 31 T cell receptor beta chains below were found in one sample sequenced in a study of T cells after yellow fever vaccination. Via MiXCR, TCRdb re-called the 5' RACE reads, giving one row per CDR3 protein. The sample lists 500,000 to 650,000 distinct CDR3 sequences, roughly a sixth seen once, with roughly a sixth in the top ten. Sequences were derived from PBMCs, sampled 4 to 6 days after the first yellow fever vaccination. These receptors came from a man in his late teens or twenties who received the YFV17D yellow fever vaccine.

This clonotype was seen a handful of times. The chain links TRBV7-9 to TRBJ2-3; TRBD2 is a possible D gene (6 bases). The CDR3 spans 16 residues. V gave up 5 bases and J gave up 2 bases, with 17 bases separating them. CDR1 and CDR2 (germline): SEHNR, FQNEAQ (reference sequence). The chain's CDR3 is CASSPRGGLPTDTQYF. CDR3 bases: TGTGCCAGCAGCCCTAGAGGAGGACTACCCACAGATACGCAGTATTTT. The whole variable domain, remainder taken from reference TRBV7-9 and TRBJ2-3, is DTGVSQNPRHKITKRGQNVTFRCDPISEHNRLYWYRQTLGQGPEFLTYFQNEAQLEKSRLLSDRFSAERPKGSFSTLEIQRTEQGDSAMYLCASSPRGGLPTDTQYFGPGTRLTVL.

This rearrangement joins TRBV7-9 to TRBJ1-3; D might be TRBD1 (6 bases). Germline CDR1 reads SEHNR; CDR2 reads FQNEAQ (reference sequence). Trimming removed 1 base from V and 1 base from J, with 14 bases in between. The CDR3 spans 17 residues. CDR3 sequence: CASSLDPGAPSGNTIYF. CDR3 DNA sequence: TGTGCCAGCAGCTTAGATCCGGGGGCCCCTTCTGGAAACACCATATATTTT.

This clonotype has only a few counts. V gene TRBV2 combines with J gene TRBJ2-7, with D tentatively TRBD2 (6 bases). This CDR3 is 12 amino acids long. Trimming took 9 bases from V and 1 from J, leaving 10 bases between them. From germline, CDR1 is SNHLY and CDR2 FYNNEI. The CDR3 DNA reads as TGTGCCAGTGCGGGGCAATCCTACGAGCAGTACGTC. This codes for CASAGQSYEQYV.

This clonotype was counted between two and nine times. The chain has TRBV12-3 or TRBV12-4 and TRBJ2-5; TRBD1 matches 7 bases. V gave up 6 bases and J gave up 1 base; unmatched junction bases: 8. The CDR3 runs to 15 residues. The CDR3 bases are TGTGCCAGCAGCAAACTGACAGGGATCCAAGAGACCCAGTACTTC. Amino acids: CASSKLTGIQETQYF.

The rearrangement uses TRBV29-1 and TRBJ1-5; D may be TRBD1 (5 bases). V was cut by 6 bases and J by 2 bases, with 11 bases left in between. The CDR3 is 13 residues long. Germline assignment: CDR1 SQVTM and CDR2 ANQGSEA. CDR3 sequence (DNA): TGCAGCGTCCGGGGGGTAGGCAATCAGCCCCAGCATTTT. Residues: CSVRGVGNQPQHF.

CDR3 DNA sequence: TGTGCCAGCAGCTTCAAGGCAGTTGCCGGGGAGCTGTTTTTT. Protein: CASSFKAVAGELFF. The chain links TRBV7-9 to TRBJ2-2; no firm D call. Germline lookup yields CDR1 SEHNR and CDR2 FQNEAQ (reference sequence). This CDR3 contains 14 residues. The V and J ends lost 3 bases and 6 bases respectively, with 11 bases between them.

The chain couples TRBV3-1 to TRBJ2-5, with 14 bases fitting TRBD2. V was clipped by 6 bases and J by 9 bases; unmatched bases: 3. In germline, CDR1 is LGHDT, CDR2 YNNKEL (reference sequence). CDR3 length equals 13 residues. CDR3 region: CASRRTSGGSQYF. The CDR3 DNA follows: TGTGCCAGCAGACGGACTAGCGGGGGGTCCCAGTACTTC.

This clonotype showed up just a few times. The chain couples TRBV5-4 to TRBJ2-3; 9 bases are shared with TRBD2. Germline values: CDR1 SGHNT, CDR2 YYREEE (reference sequence). Unmatched junction bases numbered 13, after V lost 1 base and J lost 1 base. The CDR3 is made up of 19 amino acids. CDR3 sequence reads: CASSLTLAGRQKGTDTQYF. In nucleotides, the CDR3 is TGTGCCAGCAGCTTGACCCTAGCGGGGAGACAGAAAGGCACAGATACGCAGTATTTT.

The chain joins TRBV12-3 or TRBV12-4 to TRBJ2-3; no firm D call. The V gene lost 2 bases and the J gene lost 3 bases, with 9 bases spanning the gap. The CDR3 consists of 14 residues. The DNA of the CDR3 is TGTGCCAGCAGTTTAAAAGGGTCAACAGATACGCAGTATTTT. Its protein product is CASSLKGSTDTQYF.

This clonotype came up a few times. The V call is TRBV5-5, the J call TRBJ2-5; 8 nucleotides match TRBD1. Germline V lookup: CDR1 SGHKS, CDR2 YYEKEE (reference sequence). This CDR3 is built from 16 residues. V lost 4 bases, J lost 2 bases, and 10 bases stayed unmatched. CDR3 DNA: TGTGCCAGCAGCCTGACAGGGGTCGGCATACAAGAGACCCAGTACTTC. Protein: CASSLTGVGIQETQYF.

The gene calls are TRBV5-1 and TRBJ2-7; 7 positions agree with TRBD1. Germline trimming cut 0 bases from V and 1 base from J; bases unmatched to any gene: 4. Germline-derived CDR1 and CDR2 are SGHRS and YFSETQ. This CDR3 comprises 15 residues. CDR3 loop: CASSLGPQGSYEQYV. The CDR3 region has the DNA TGCGCCAGCAGCTTGGGGCCACAGGGGTCCTACGAGCAGTACGTC.

J is TRBJ2-1 and V is TRBV5-1; D tentatively reads TRBD1 or TRBD2 (6 bases each). The length of the CDR3 is 16 residues. Trimming took 2 bases from V and 0 from J, leaving 12 bases between them. The germline CDR1 and CDR2 sequences are SGHRS and YFSETQ. The CDR3 reads CASSFGGQHSYNEQFF. In DNA form, the CDR3 reads TGCGCCAGCAGCTTTGGGGGGCAGCACTCCTACAATGAGCAGTTCTTC.

The chain uses TRBV6-1 and TRBJ2-3; D is unresolved. The CDR3 length is 14 residues. V was shortened by 6 bases and J by 4 bases, with 14 bases between the two germline ends. The germline gives CDR1 MNHNS, CDR2 SASEGT. In DNA form, the CDR3 reads TGTGCCAGCAGCGTTAGGTACCAGGCAGATACGCAGTATTTT. It translates to CASSVRYQADTQYF.

This clonotype was seen more than once but under ten times. The chain recombines TRBV6-5 with TRBJ1-1; no firm D call. The CDR3 extends over 17 amino acids. Germline CDR1 is MNHEY and CDR2 is SVGAGI. Trimming left V 2 bases short and J 2 bases short, with 18 bases between. CDR3 sequence: CASSYDEEVHLNTEAFF. The CDR3 DNA reads TGTGCCAGCAGTTACGACGAAGAGGTACACCTTAACACTGAAGCTTTCTTT.

In nucleotides, the CDR3 is TGTGCCAGCAGCCAGTACAGGGGGGCGGAGCAGTACTTC. Amino acid sequence: CASSQYRGAEQYF. The chain recombines TRBV14 with TRBJ2-7; 8 bases fit TRBD1. Per the germline V gene, CDR1 is SGHDN and CDR2 is FVKESK. V lost 3 bases to trimming and J lost 7 bases; unmatched junction nucleotides: 5. This CDR3 has 13 amino acids. Supplemented by reference TRBV14 and TRBJ2-7, the full variable domain reads EAGVTQFPSHSVIEKGQTVTLRCDPISGHDNLYWYRRVMGKEIKFLLHFVKESKQDESGMPNNRFLAERTGGTYSTLKVQPAELEDSGVYFCASSQYRGAEQYFGPGTRLTVT.

This clonotype was observed a few times. The chain is built from TRBV9 and TRBJ2-5; 8 nucleotides match TRBD2. Germline V gene sequence: CDR1 SGDLS, CDR2 YYNGEE. CDR3 length: 15 amino acids. Germline trimming cut 3 bases from V and 1 base from J; bases unmatched to any gene: 5. CDR3 region: CASSGGAGVQETQYF. CDR3 bases: TGTGCCAGCAGCGGGGGAGCGGGAGTCCAAGAGACCCAGTACTTC.

This clonotype has a handful of counts. The chain employs TRBV7-3 and TRBJ2-4; D remains unclear. The germline V gene encodes CDR1 SGHTA and CDR2 FQGTGA. CDR3 length: 12 amino acids. Trimming stripped 5 bases from V and 2 bases from J, with 4 bases between. Here the CDR3 DNA reads TGTGCCAGCAGCATGTCCAAAAACATTCAGTACTTC. Translation gives CASSMSKNIQYF.

This clonotype has more than one count but fewer than ten. The chain is built from TRBV27 and TRBJ1-1; D remains unclear. The V gene's germline CDR1 is MNHEY and CDR2 SMNVEV (reference sequence). The CDR3 loop spans 14 amino acids. Trimming pared 4 bases from V and 6 bases from J, leaving 15 bases between. CDR3 DNA sequence: TGTGCCAGCAGTTCTTTTAATGGAGGCCCTGAAGCTTTCTTT. Translation: CASSSFNGGPEAFF.

V gene TRBV7-2 combines with J gene TRBJ1-1; D perhaps matches TRBD1 (5 bases). V gave up 4 bases and J gave up 8 bases, with 14 bases separating them. This CDR3 is 13 amino acids long. Per germline, CDR1 SGHTA and CDR2 FQGNSA. CDR3 residues: CASSYRRVGEAFF. The DNA for the CDR3 is TGTGCCAGCAGCTACAGGAGGGTTGGGGAAGCTTTCTTT.

In its sample, this clonotype was seen a few times. This sequence joins TRBV6-2 or TRBV6-3 and TRBJ2-3, with 9 bases matching TRBD2. With 4 bases clipped from V and 4 bases from J, the junction kept 12 bases outside the gene matches. Germline V gene data show CDR1 as MNHEY and CDR2 as SVGEGT. The CDR3 runs to 17 residues. The CDR3 loop is CASSSSKGIAGADTQYF. In nucleotides, the CDR3 is TGTGCCAGCAGTTCATCAAAGGGTATAGCGGGAGCAGATACGCAGTATTTT.

The V gene is TRBV7-6, the J gene TRBJ1-4, with 8 bases lining up with TRBD1. Germline values: CDR1 SGHVS, CDR2 FNYEAQ. CDR3 length: 18 residues. With V trimmed by 5 bases and J by 4 bases, 15 bases remained unmatched. The CDR3 DNA sequence: TGTGCCAGCAGCCCGTCTCTCCCGGGACAGGTTCTTAATGAAAAACTGTTTTTT. Protein sequence: CASSPSLPGQVLNEKLFF.

V is TRBV20-1 and J is TRBJ2-7; D unresolved. Germline V gives CDR1 DFQATT, CDR2 SNEGSKA (reference sequence). Between the trimmed V and J ends, which lost 1 base and 0 bases, there was a span of 7 bases. This CDR3 has 13 residues. The DNA for the CDR3 is TGCAGTGCTAGAGTAGAACCCTCCTACGAGCAGTACTTC. Translating it yields CSARVEPSYEQYF.

The J gene is TRBJ2-7, the V gene TRBV2; possible D gene TRBD1, 6 bases. The length of the CDR3 is 15 residues. Germline loops: CDR1 SNHLY, CDR2 FYNNEI. Trimming pared 4 bases from V and 0 bases from J, leaving 13 bases between. DNA of the CDR3: TGTGCCAGCAGTGCAGGACAGTTTAGCTCCTACGAGCAGTACGTC. This gives the protein CASSAGQFSSYEQYV.

This clonotype occurred a few times. This chain uses TRBV6-1 with TRBJ2-3; possibly TRBD1 or TRBD2 for D (5 bases each). This CDR3 is 15 amino acids long. V was cut by 7 bases and J by 2 bases, with 16 bases left in between. Looked up from germline, CDR1 is MNHNS and CDR2 is SASEGT. The CDR3 reads CASTFYGGNTDTQYF. CDR3 DNA sequence: TGTGCCAGCACCTTTTATGGGGGTAACACAGATACGCAGTATTTT.

This chain connects TRBV12-3 or TRBV12-4 to TRBJ2-1, with 8 bases lining up with TRBD2. J lost 2 bases, V lost 3 bases, and 15 bases had no gene match. The CDR3 extends over 19 amino acids. CDR3 residues: CASSFLRGWTSMTYNEQFF. Here the CDR3 DNA reads TGTGCCAGCAGTTTTCTCCGCGGGTGGACTAGCATGACCTACAATGAGCAGTTCTTC.

This clonotype was seen ten or more times. The chain links TRBV24-1 to TRBJ2-1; 9 bases are a match to TRBD1. The CDR3 has 17 amino acids. The ends lost 3 bases at V and 4 bases at J; junction bases unmatched: 9. The germline V gene encodes CDR1 KGHDR and CDR2 SFDVKD. In DNA form, the CDR3 reads TGTGCCACCAGTGATCGAGATACCGGGACAGGGTACAATGAGCAGTTCTTC. It translates to CATSDRDTGTGYNEQFF.

This chain connects TRBV10-3 to TRBJ2-7; 7 bases are shared with TRBD1. This CDR3 comprises 13 residues. With V trimmed by 3 bases and J by 6 bases, 5 bases remained unmatched. Germline V lookup: CDR1 ENHRY, CDR2 SYGVKD. The CDR3 sequence: CAISERGPIEQYF. DNA of the CDR3: TGTGCCATCAGTGAAAGGGGGCCCATCGAGCAGTACTTC.

This clonotype came up a few times. The chain joins TRBV6-1 to TRBJ2-5, with 8 bases lining up with TRBD1. Trimming at V came to 5 bases and at J to 5 bases, leaving 16 bases not matched to a gene. The CDR3 is made up of 17 amino acids. CDR1 and CDR2 (germline): MNHNS, SASEGT. CDR3 in DNA: TGTGCCAGCAGTCGAACAGGGGGTTTAGATCTGGGGGAGACCCAGTACTTC. Translating gives CASSRTGGLDLGETQYF.

This clonotype was seen only a few times. This sequence joins TRBV5-1 and TRBJ2-1; D is unclear. The CDR3 consists of 14 residues. Trimming removed 1 base from V and 9 bases from J, with 14 bases in between. CDR1 and CDR2 from the germline V gene are SGHRS and YFSETQ. The CDR3 region is CASSLTAALVEQFF. Here the CDR3 DNA reads TGCGCCAGCAGCTTGACAGCCGCCCTGGTTGAGCAGTTCTTC.

The chain joins TRBV12-3 or TRBV12-4 to TRBJ2-7; tentative D call: TRBD2 (6 bases). The CDR3 sequence is 13 residues long. Trimming removed 7 bases from V and 2 bases from J, with 12 bases in between. CDR3 protein: CASTTGSPYEQYF. CDR3 coding DNA: TGTGCCAGCACTACCGGGAGTCCCTACGAGCAGTACTTC.

In its sample, this clonotype was seen a few times. The chain joins TRBV6-5 to TRBJ1-1, with TRBD1 as a possible D gene (6 bases). The V end lost 0 bases, the J end lost 1 base, and 15 bases lay between the germline ends. CDR3 length: 17 amino acids. The germline gives CDR1 MNHEY, CDR2 SVGAGI. This CDR3 is CASSYSRDKGKNTEAFF. The DNA of the CDR3 is TGTGCCAGCAGTTACTCACGGGACAAGGGCAAGAACACTGAAGCTTTCTTT.